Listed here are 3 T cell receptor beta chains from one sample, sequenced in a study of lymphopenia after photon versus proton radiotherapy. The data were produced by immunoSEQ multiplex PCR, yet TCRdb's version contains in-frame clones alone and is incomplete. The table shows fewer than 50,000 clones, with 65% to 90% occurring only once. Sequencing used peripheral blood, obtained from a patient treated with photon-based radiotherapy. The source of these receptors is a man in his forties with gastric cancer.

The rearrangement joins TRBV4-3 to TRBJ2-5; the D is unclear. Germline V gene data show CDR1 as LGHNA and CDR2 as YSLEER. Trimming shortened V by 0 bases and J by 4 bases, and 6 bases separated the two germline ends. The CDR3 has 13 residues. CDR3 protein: CASSQDRRETQYF. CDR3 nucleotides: TGCGCCAGCAGCCAAGATCGCCGAGAGACCCAGTACTTC.

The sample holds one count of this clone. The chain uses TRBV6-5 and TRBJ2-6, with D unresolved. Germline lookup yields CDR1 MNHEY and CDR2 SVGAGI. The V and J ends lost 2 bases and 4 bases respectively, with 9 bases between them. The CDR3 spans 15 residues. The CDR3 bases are TGTGCCAGCAGTTACCAAGATAACGGGGCCAACGTCCTGACTTTC. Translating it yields CASSYQDNGANVLTF.

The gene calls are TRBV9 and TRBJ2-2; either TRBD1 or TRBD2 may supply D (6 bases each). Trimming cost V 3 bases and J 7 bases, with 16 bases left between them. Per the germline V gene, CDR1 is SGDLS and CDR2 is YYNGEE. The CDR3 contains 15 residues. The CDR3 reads CASSAGAPRDGELFF. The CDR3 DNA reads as TGTGCCAGCAGCGCGGGGGCCCCGCGGGACGGGGAGCTGTTTTTT.